A single sample gave rise to the 25 T cell receptor beta chains below, sequenced in a study of CD8+CD57+ T cells in acquired aplastic anemia. An expansion of CD8+CD57+ cells by flow cytometry had been shown in patients chosen for sequencing. CDR3 and TCR beta VDJ profiling relied on a genomic DNA template. TCRdb re-analysed the reads in MiXCR, keeping a single row per CDR3 protein. The sample lists roughly 240,000 distinct CDR3 sequences; around half were seen once. The sample taken for sequencing was sorted CD4+, CD8+, or CD8+CD57+ T cells (not recorded which) from PBMCs. All receptors come from a human donor with aplastic anemia.

This clonotype was picked up many times. The chain carries TRBV13 and TRBJ2-1; D not resolved. CDR3 length: 13 amino acids. V dropped 4 bases and J dropped 10 bases, with 14 bases sitting between them. CDR1 and CDR2 (germline): PRHDT, FYEKMQ (reference sequence). The CDR3, as DNA: TGTGCCAGCAGCTCCCGGGCTCTCCACGAGCAGTTCTTC. Its translation is CASSSRALHEQFF.

The V gene is TRBV20-1, the J gene TRBJ2-7, with 8 bases lining up with TRBD1. V gave up 3 bases and J gave up 6 bases; unmatched junction bases: 7. The germline V gene encodes CDR1 DFQATT and CDR2 SNEGSKA (reference sequence). CDR3 size: 13 residues. The CDR3 here is CSASVRGQAEQYF. The CDR3, as DNA: TGCAGTGCTAGTGTCAGGGGGCAGGCCGAGCAGTACTTC.

This chain connects TRBV25-1 to TRBJ2-3; D might be TRBD1 (6 bases). The J call may be mistaken, given a closer DNA end match to TRBJ1-5. The CDR3 extends over 17 amino acids. Per the germline V gene, CDR1 is MGHDK and CDR2 is SYGVNS. The CDR3 DNA sequence: TGTGCCAGCAGTAAACAGGGAAGGGGACCTAGCACAGATACGCAGCATTTT. This gives the protein CASSKQGRGPSTDTQHF.

About this clonotype itself: A much larger clone differs from this one at a single base, so this may be a read error. Since the CDR3 does not end with the conserved phenylalanine or tryptophan, this likely comes from a read error. This chain connects TRBV11-1 to TRBJ2-1; D might be TRBD2 (6 bases). Germline V lookup: CDR1 SGHAT, CDR2 FQDESV (reference sequence). V shed 1 base and J shed 4 bases, with 26 bases lying between them. CDR3 length equals 20 residues. The CDR3 loop is CASSLVGGGDGLLTYNEQFL. The CDR3 DNA follows: TGTGCCAGCAGCTTAGTGGGAGGTGGGGACGGTCTACTTACGTACAATGAGCAGTTCCTC.

Ten or more counts support this clonotype. The chain uses TRBV7-9 and TRBJ2-3, with a possible D match to TRBD2 (6 bases). Germline loops: CDR1 SEHNR, CDR2 FQNEAQ (reference sequence). The V and J ends lost 1 base and 1 base respectively, with 12 bases between them. The CDR3 contains 16 residues. The CDR3 sequence: CASSLERAAGTDTQYF. Written as DNA, the CDR3 is TGTGCCAGCAGCTTAGAGCGGGCTGCAGGCACAGATACGCAGTATTTT.

This clonotype occurred once. This chain connects TRBV7-2 to TRBJ2-3, with D unclear. The ends were cut back, 1 base at V and 4 bases at J, with 9 bases in the middle. Germline lookup yields CDR1 SGHTA and CDR2 FQGNSA. This CDR3 is 14 amino acids long. In DNA, the CDR3 is TGTGCCAGCAGCTTAGGGATGGGATCAGATACGCAGTATTTT. This translates into CASSLGMGSDTQYF.

V gene TRBV20-1 combines with J gene TRBJ1-6, with D possibly TRBD1 on 5 matching bases. The V gene lost 3 bases and the J gene lost 5 bases, with 11 bases spanning the gap. The germline CDR1 and CDR2 sequences are DFQATT and SNEGSKA (reference sequence). The CDR3 runs to 14 residues. The CDR3: CSASRGTDNSPLHF. DNA for the CDR3: TGCAGTGCTAGCCGTGGGACCGATAATTCACCCCTCCACTTT.

Ten or more counts support this clonotype. The chain combines TRBV6-5 with TRBJ2-3; D unresolved. V was trimmed by 0 bases and J by 4 bases, leaving 11 bases between them. Germline V gene sequence: CDR1 MNHEY, CDR2 SVGAGI. This CDR3 has 15 residues. CDR3 sequence (DNA): TGTGCCAGCAGTTACTCGACCGGGTTGGCAGATACGCAGTATTTT. It yields the protein CASSYSTGLADTQYF.

This clonotype was seen a handful of times. A much larger clone differs from this one at a single base, so this may be a read error. The V gene is TRBV20-1, the J gene TRBJ2-7, with 8 bases aligning to TRBD1. The germline gives CDR1 DFQATT, CDR2 SNEGSKA (reference sequence). This CDR3 has 12 residues. The CDR3 nucleotides read TGCAGTGCTAGGACAGGGGTCTACGGGCAGTACTTC. This sequence encodes CSARTGVYGQYF.

Only one count was recorded for this clonotype. J is TRBJ2-7 and V is TRBV5-1; D may correspond to TRBD1 or TRBD2 (5 bases each). This CDR3 is 15 amino acids long. Germline values: CDR1 SGHRS, CDR2 YFSETQ. V was pared by 4 bases and J by 0 bases, with 14 bases between. CDR3 protein: CASSAAGTSSYEQYF. CDR3 nucleotide sequence: TGCGCCAGCAGCGCAGCAGGGACGAGCTCCTACGAGCAGTACTTC.

This chain joins TRBV10-3 and TRBJ1-6; 10 bases match TRBD1. The CDR3 contains 16 residues. Germline loops: CDR1 ENHRY, CDR2 SYGVKD. J was trimmed by 7 bases and V by 6 bases; bases with no gene match: 9. DNA for the CDR3: TGTGCCATCAGCGCCCTCCGGGACAGGGGAAATTCACCCCTCCACTTT. Its translation is CAISALRDRGNSPLHF.

This chain uses TRBV9 with TRBJ1-4; D remains ambiguous. Between the trimmed V and J ends, which lost 2 bases and 2 bases, there was a span of 7 bases. The germline V gene encodes CDR1 SGDLS and CDR2 YYNGEE. The CDR3 runs to 14 residues. The DNA for the CDR3 is TGTGCCAGCAGCGTCGGACGGACTAATGAAAAACTGTTTTTT. Its protein is CASSVGRTNEKLFF.

Remarks on this clonotype: At one boundary the junction diverges from the germline segment, which might be a read error. The chain is built from TRBV7-9 and TRBJ1-2; D is perhaps TRBD1 (5 bases). The CDR3 runs to 14 residues. Germline CDR1 and CDR2: SEHNR and FQNEAQ (reference sequence). The CDR3 DNA is TGCGCCAGCAGCCAAACTAGCGGGACGTATGGCTACACCTTC. It is translated as CASSQTSGTYGYTF.

The gene calls are TRBV7-3 and TRBJ2-7; 9 bases line up with TRBD2. The CDR3 contains 14 residues. CDR1 is SGHTA and CDR2 is FQGTGA in the germline V gene. J gave up 4 bases and V 8 bases, and 9 bases lay outside the gene matches. CDR3 DNA sequence: TGTGCCAGCGGAGTCCTAGCGGGGCCGTACGAGCAGTACTTC. Translated: CASGVLAGPYEQYF.

This chain joins TRBV7-9 and TRBJ1-2; D is perhaps TRBD1 (5 bases). The V gene's germline CDR1 is SEHNR and CDR2 FQNEAQ (reference sequence). V lost 8 bases, J lost 6 bases, and 19 bases lay in between. This CDR3 comprises 14 residues. The CDR3 DNA is TGTGCCAGCTGTCCCGGGGCAAAGGTGAATGGCTACACCTTC. Amino acid sequence: CASCPGAKVNGYTF.

About this clonotype: A much larger clone differs from this one at a single base, so this may be a read error. This likely comes from a read error, as the CDR3 has no conserved phenylalanine or tryptophan at its end. The chain combines TRBV12-3 or TRBV12-4 with TRBJ1-2; D unresolved. The CDR3 covers 15 residues. Trimming shortened V by 4 bases and J by 0 bases, and 12 bases separated the two germline ends. The CDR3 sequence is CASSYRSATNYGYTL. For the CDR3, the DNA is TGTGCCAGCAGTTATCGGTCAGCGACTAACTATGGCTACACCCTC.

Ten or more counts support this clonotype. The chain employs TRBV7-8 and TRBJ2-7; possible D gene TRBD1, 5 bases. The germline V gene encodes CDR1 SGHVS and CDR2 FQNEAQ. The CDR3 runs 12 residues. Trimming took off 5 bases at V and 5 bases at J, with 10 bases between the two ends. The CDR3 DNA is TGTGCCAGCAGCACAAGGGGTCACGAGCAGTACTTC. Its protein is CASSTRGHEQYF.

V and J are TRBV10-3 and TRBJ2-7, with TRBD2 matching over 15 bases. V was clipped by 3 bases and J by 3 bases; unmatched bases: 6. This CDR3 contains 17 residues. Looked up from germline, CDR1 is ENHRY and CDR2 is SYGVKD. This chain's CDR3 is CAISDGLAGGPCYEQYF. The CDR3 nucleotides read TGTGCCATCAGTGACGGACTAGCGGGAGGGCCTTGCTACGAGCAGTACTTC.

This rearrangement joins TRBV19 to TRBJ1-1; D may be TRBD1 (5 bases). V lost 4 bases and J lost 1, with 13 bases in between. The CDR3 covers 15 residues. Germline lookup yields CDR1 LNHDA and CDR2 SQIVND (reference sequence). CDR3 sequence (DNA): TGTGCCAGTAGTACCTCAGGGTTTGGGAACACTGAAGCTTTCTTT. This sequence encodes CASSTSGFGNTEAFF.

This clonotype was counted a single time. J is TRBJ2-3 and V is TRBV24-1; the match to TRBD2 covers 12 bases. J gave up 4 bases and V 3 bases, and 1 base lay outside the gene matches. The CDR3 spans 15 residues. CDR1 KGHDR and CDR2 SFDVKD come from the germline V gene. CDR3 sequence: CATSDASGGADTQYF. The CDR3 nucleotides are TGTGCCACCAGTGATGCTAGCGGGGGGGCAGATACGCAGTATTTT.

The chain recombines TRBV30 with TRBJ1-5; D gene unclear. The CDR3 loop spans 13 amino acids. Germline V gives CDR1 GTSNPN, CDR2 SVGIG (reference sequence). V lost 3 bases to trimming and J lost 7 bases, with 13 bases between them. The CDR3 nucleotides read TGTGCCTGGAGAGGGAGTGGTGGGCAGCCCCAGCATTTT. Protein sequence: CAWRGSGGQPQHF.

This clonotype was counted a few times. This may come from a read error, since a much larger clone is one base off. The chain joins TRBV4-1 to TRBJ1-1; perhaps TRBD1 as D (6 bases). Germline V gives CDR1 MGHRA, CDR2 YSYEKL. CDR3 size: 14 residues. Trimming left V 7 bases short and J 1 base short, with 13 bases between. The CDR3 region is CASNPRQENTEAFF. DNA for the CDR3: TGCGCCAGCAACCCGCGACAGGAGAACACTGAAGCTTTCTTT.

This clonotype has ten or more counts. V gene TRBV10-3 combines with J gene TRBJ1-5; no clear D gene. Per germline, CDR1 ENHRY and CDR2 SYGVKD. V gave up 3 bases and J gave up 0 bases, with 3 bases separating them. This CDR3 region has 13 residues. CDR3 loop: CAISENSNQPQHF. CDR3 bases: TGTGCCATCAGTGAAAATAGCAATCAGCCCCAGCATTTT.

This clonotype was counted ten times or more. The V gene is TRBV4-3, the J gene TRBJ1-1; D ambiguous. Trimming cost V 3 bases and J 2 bases, with 7 bases left between them. The CDR3 has 13 residues. CDR1 is LGHNA and CDR2 is YSLEER in the germline V gene. CDR3 sequence reads: CASSHARNTEAFF. CDR3 in DNA: TGCGCCAGCAGCCACGCTCGCAACACTGAAGCTTTCTTT.

V gene TRBV10-1 combines with J gene TRBJ2-7, with TRBD1 identical over 9 bases. This CDR3 is 15 amino acids long. V trimming: 3 bases; J trimming: 5 bases; junction bases outside the gene matches: 8. Germline loops: CDR1 WNHNN, CDR2 SYGVQD (reference sequence). The CDR3, as DNA: TGCGCCAGCAGTGACGTGCGACAGGGGGTCGACGAGCAGTACTTC. It encodes CASSDVRQGVDEQYF.